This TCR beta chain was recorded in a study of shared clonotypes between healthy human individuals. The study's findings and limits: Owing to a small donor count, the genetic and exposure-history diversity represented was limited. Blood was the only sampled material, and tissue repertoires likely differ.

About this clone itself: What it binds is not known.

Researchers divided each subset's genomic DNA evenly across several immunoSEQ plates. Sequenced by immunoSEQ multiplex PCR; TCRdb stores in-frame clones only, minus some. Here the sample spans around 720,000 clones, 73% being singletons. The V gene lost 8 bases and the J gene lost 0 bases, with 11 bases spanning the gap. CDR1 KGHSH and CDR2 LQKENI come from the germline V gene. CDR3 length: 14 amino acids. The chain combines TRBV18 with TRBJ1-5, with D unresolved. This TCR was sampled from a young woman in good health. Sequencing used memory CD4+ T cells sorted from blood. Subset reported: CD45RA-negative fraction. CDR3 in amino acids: CASSPEYSNQPQHF. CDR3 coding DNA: TGTGCCAGCAGCCCCGAGTATAGCAATCAGCCCCAGCATTTT.